Below are 16 T cell receptor beta chains sequenced from a single sample in a study of OX40 agonist ivuxolimab in advanced cancers. Data came from immunoSEQ multiplex PCR; TCRdb stores just in-frame clones and leaves some out. The profile shows some 68,000 clones, about nine tenths of them singletons. The sample here was CD4+ or CD8+ T cells sorted from blood, taken in a trial of the OX40 agonist ivuxolimab. These receptors all come from an adult with an advanced solid tumor such as melanoma, head and neck, liver or kidney cancer.

This clone came up once. The chain recombines TRBV5-6 with TRBJ2-7; D is perhaps TRBD2 (6 bases). The V end lost 4 bases, the J end lost 0 bases, and 11 bases lay between the germline ends. The CDR3 is 14 residues long. Per the germline V gene, CDR1 is SGHDT and CDR2 is YYEEEE. The CDR3 is CASSRGLSSYEQYF. For the CDR3, the DNA is TGTGCCAGCAGCAGGGGACTTAGCTCCTACGAGCAGTACTTC.

The chain uses TRBV19 and TRBJ2-5, with D uncertain. The V and J ends lost 3 bases and 2 bases respectively, with 10 bases between them. The CDR3 extends over 14 amino acids. Germline CDR1 LNHDA, CDR2 SQIVND (reference sequence). The CDR3 DNA reads as TGTGCCAGTAGTATTACGGGCCAGCAAGAGACCCAGTACTTC. Translating it yields CASSITGQQETQYF.

The gene calls are TRBV19 and TRBJ2-3; TRBD2 aligns across 8 bases. Germline-derived CDR1 and CDR2 are LNHDA and SQIVND (reference sequence). The V segment lost 5 bases and the J segment 2 bases; nucleotides outside the gene matches: 12. The CDR3 consists of 17 residues. As DNA, the CDR3 is TGTGCCAGTAGTCCCCCGGGGCAGCGGGAGTTCACAGATACGCAGTATTTT. Translation: CASSPPGQREFTDTQYF. Complete variable domain (other parts from reference TRBV19 and TRBJ2-3): DGGITQSPKYLFRKEGQNVTLSCEQNLNHDAMYWYRQDPGQGLRLIYYSQIVNDFQKGDIAEGYSVSREKKESFPLTVTSAQKNPTAFYLCASSPPGQREFTDTQYFGPGTRLTVL.

The chain joins TRBV11-2 to TRBJ1-6, with D perhaps matching TRBD1 (5 bases). The germline V gene encodes CDR1 SGHAT and CDR2 FQNNGV. CDR3 length: 12 amino acids. Trimming removed 5 bases from V and 7 bases from J, with 6 bases in between. The DNA of the CDR3 is TGTGCCAGCAGCCCAGGGAATTCACCCCTCCACTTT. It translates to CASSPGNSPLHF.

CDR3 sequence (DNA): TGTGCCAGCAGTTTCACTGGGGCCTGGCGCTCACCCCTCCACTTT. Residues: CASSFTGAWRSPLHF. The rearrangement links TRBV6-5 to TRBJ1-6; the D gene is possibly TRBD1 (5 bases). Trimming stripped 4 bases from V and 10 bases from J, with 17 bases between. Germline loops: CDR1 MNHEY, CDR2 SVGAGI. This CDR3 contains 15 residues.

V gene TRBV4-1 combines with J gene TRBJ2-1; 11 nucleotides align to TRBD1. CDR1 MGHRA and CDR2 YSYEKL come from the germline V gene. V lost 4 bases to trimming and J lost 7 bases; unmatched junction nucleotides: 6. This CDR3 has 15 residues. CDR3 in amino acids: CASSPGQGADNEQFF. The CDR3 coding sequence is TGCGCCAGCAGCCCAGGACAGGGGGCTGATAATGAGCAGTTCTTC.

As regards this clone: Additional DNA sequences in this sample encode the identical CDR3. As DNA, the CDR3 is TGTGCCAGCAGTTTTAGAGGGTGGAACACTGAAGCTTTCTTT. Residues: CASSFRGWNTEAFF. This chain joins TRBV27 and TRBJ1-1, with D hard to call. Germline CDR1 reads MNHEY; CDR2 reads SMNVEV (reference sequence). This CDR3 has 14 amino acids. The V end lost 3 bases, the J end lost 1 base, and 9 bases lay between the germline ends.

The V gene is TRBV6-6, the J gene TRBJ2-7; no reliable D call. Germline CDR1 reads MNHNY; CDR2 reads SVGAGI (reference sequence). Trimming pared 4 bases from V and 6 bases from J, leaving 10 bases between. The CDR3 has 12 amino acids. Here the CDR3 DNA reads TGTGCCAGCAGTTTCCCTAGGTTCGAGCAGTACTTC. It yields the protein CASSFPRFEQYF.

The chain recombines TRBV5-4 with TRBJ2-7; TRBD1 might be the D (5 bases). This CDR3 spans 15 amino acids. The germline CDR1 and CDR2 sequences are SGHNT and YYREEE (reference sequence). V lost 4 bases to trimming and J lost 3 bases, with 17 bases between them. Here the CDR3 reads CASSIYAQGFYEQYF. For the CDR3, the DNA is TGTGCCAGCAGCATATACGCTCAGGGATTCTACGAGCAGTACTTC.

There are a few counts of this clone. V and J are TRBV18 and TRBJ2-7; D possibly corresponds to TRBD2 (6 bases). V was cut by 3 bases and J by 6 bases, with 9 bases left in between. The germline CDR1 and CDR2 sequences are KGHSH and LQKENI. CDR3 length: 12 amino acids. Here the CDR3 DNA reads TGTGCCAGCTCACCTGCGGGGCGCGAGCAGTACTTC. This encodes CASSPAGREQYF.

About this clone itself: The junction departs from the called germline gene at one end, perhaps through a read error. The CDR3 region is CTSSEGLNNQPQHF. The CDR3 region has the DNA TGTACCAGCAGTGAGGGCCTTAACAATCAGCCCCAGCATTTT. The chain uses TRBV6-1 and TRBJ1-5; D unclear. The CDR3 is 14 amino acids. CDR1 is MNHNS and CDR2 is SASEGT in the germline V gene.

The rearrangement links TRBV15 to TRBJ2-6, with 9 bases matching TRBD1. The length of the CDR3 is 19 residues. CDR1 LNHNV and CDR2 YYDKDF come from the germline V gene (reference sequence). V lost 5 bases and J lost 0; bases outside the gene matches: 11. CDR3 DNA sequence: TGTGCCACCAGCCACCCCCCCGGGACAGGGTCCTCTGGGGCCAACGTCCTGACTTTC. It codes for CATSHPPGTGSSGANVLTF. The variable domain in full, with the rest retrieved from reference TRBV15 and TRBJ2-6, is DAMVIQNPRYQVTQFGKPVTLSCSQTLNHNVMYWYQQKSSQAPKLLFHYYDKDFNNEADTPDNFQSRRPNTSFCFLDIRSPGLGDTAMYLCATSHPPGTGSSGANVLTFGAGSRLTVL.

The chain has TRBV5-6 and TRBJ2-7; 8 nucleotides match TRBD1. CDR3 length: 14 residues. V lost 2 bases and J lost 2; bases outside the gene matches: 3. CDR1 and CDR2 from the germline V gene are SGHDT and YYEEEE. The CDR3 region has the DNA TGTGCCAGCAGCTTCGGGACAGGAACCTACGAGCAGTACTTC. Translation: CASSFGTGTYEQYF.

By share of the sample, this clone is medium-sized. This chain uses TRBV6-5 with TRBJ1-2; D unresolved. This CDR3 is 13 amino acids long. V was pared by 7 bases and J by 4 bases, with 13 bases between. Per the germline V gene, CDR1 is MNHEY and CDR2 is SVGAGI. For the CDR3, the DNA is TGTGCCAGCATCAAGGGAGGGAGCTATGGCTACACCTTC. This sequence encodes CASIKGGSYGYTF.

V and J are TRBV5-1 and TRBJ2-7; possible D gene TRBD2, 6 bases. V was cut by 0 bases and J by 3 bases, with 13 bases left in between. The CDR3 consists of 15 residues. The germline gives CDR1 SGHRS, CDR2 YFSETQ. The CDR3: CASSLAAGKGYEQYF. CDR3 bases: TGCGCCAGCAGCTTGGCCGCGGGAAAGGGCTACGAGCAGTACTTC.

The chain is built from TRBV2 and TRBJ1-6; no clear D. V was trimmed by 7 bases and J by 10 bases, leaving 11 bases between them. Germline CDR1 reads SNHLY; CDR2 reads FYNNEI. CDR3 length equals 12 residues. The CDR3 sequence: CASTPAASPLHF. The CDR3 DNA reads as TGTGCCAGCACCCCAGCCGCCTCACCCCTCCACTTT.